Below, 23 T cell receptor beta chains from the same sample are listed, as sequenced in a study of PD-1 blockade in classical Hodgkin lymphoma. Noted time point: cycle 4 day 1 (C4D1), after five to seven weeks of nivolumab. Relapse after autologous stem cell transplantation occurred in every patient, and brentuximab vedotin exposure varied. Negative selection with magnetic separation was used to purify CD4+ T cells from thawed PBMCs. Sequencing used immunoSEQ multiplex PCR; TCRdb keeps in-frame clones, though not all of them. Among tens of thousands of clones listed, around 80% were seen once. The sample was CD4+ T cells from blood, taken before the fourth cycle of nivolumab. These receptors were taken from a human donor with classical Hodgkin lymphoma.

This clone was counted between two and nine times. This chain joins TRBV6-5 and TRBJ1-6; possibly TRBD1 for D (6 bases). CDR3 length: 15 residues. Germline-derived CDR1 and CDR2 are MNHEY and SVGAGI. Trimming cost V 7 bases and J 8 bases, with 18 bases left between them. CDR3 DNA: TGTGCCAGCAATTTTGGGGGCAGGACAGATTCACCCCTCCACTTT. It is translated as CASNFGGRTDSPLHF.

The gene calls are TRBV7-2 and TRBJ1-2; TRBD1 might be the D (5 bases). The germline CDR1 and CDR2 sequences are SGHTA and FQGNSA. Trimming removed 3 bases at V and 4 bases at J, with 9 bases between. The CDR3 extends over 13 amino acids. The CDR3 DNA reads as TGTGCCAGCAGCTTCGACAGAGCCTATGGCTACACCTTC. This translates into CASSFDRAYGYTF. Full variable domain (outside the CDR3, taken from reference TRBV7-2 and TRBJ1-2): GAGVSQSPSNKVTEKGKDVELRCDPISGHTALYWYRQSLGQGLEFLIYFQGNSAPDKSGLPSDRFSAERTGGSVSTLTIQRTQQEDSAVYLCASSFDRAYGYTFGSGTRLTVV.

The chain couples TRBV30 to TRBJ2-3; possibly TRBD1 or TRBD2 for D (5 bases each). Germline loops: CDR1 GTSNPN, CDR2 SVGIG (reference sequence). The CDR3 runs 14 residues. The V end lost 3 bases, the J end lost 6 bases, and 16 bases lay between the germline ends. CDR3 nucleotide sequence: TGTGCCTGGAGCCCGCCCCCAGGGACCGATACGCAGTATTTT. Protein: CAWSPPPGTDTQYF.

Here the CDR3 reads CASSRDGGFEKLFF. In nucleotides, the CDR3 is TGTGCCAGCAGTAGGGACGGTGGGTTTGAAAAACTGTTTTTT. The rearrangement links TRBV6-5 to TRBJ1-4; D is perhaps TRBD1 (5 bases). The CDR3 extends over 14 amino acids. V shed 5 bases and J shed 7 bases, with 14 bases lying between them. CDR1 is MNHEY, CDR2 SVGAGI, per germline.

The V gene is TRBV19, the J gene TRBJ1-1; D not resolved. V lost 0 bases and J lost 2, with 10 bases in between. This CDR3 comprises 15 residues. CDR1 and CDR2 (germline): LNHDA, SQIVND (reference sequence). The CDR3 DNA reads as TGTGCCAGTAGTATAGATCCGGATTTCAACACTGAAGCTTTCTTT. Its protein product is CASSIDPDFNTEAFF.

The chain recombines TRBV13 with TRBJ2-1; the D is unclear. The CDR3 loop spans 16 amino acids. Looked up from germline, CDR1 is PRHDT and CDR2 is FYEKMQ (reference sequence). The germline V and J ends were trimmed by 5 bases and 0 bases, with 14 bases remaining between them. CDR3 DNA sequence: TGTGCCAGCAGCCTGCCCTTTCTGGGCTCCTACAATGAGCAGTTCTTC. It translates to CASSLPFLGSYNEQFF.

The V call is TRBV7-3, the J call TRBJ2-3, with 10 bases aligning to TRBD1. Germline loops: CDR1 SGHTA, CDR2 FQGTGA. The length of the CDR3 is 16 residues. V lost 5 bases and J lost 2; bases outside the gene matches: 7. The CDR3, as DNA: TGTGCCAGCAGCCCCAGGGGACAGGGGATCACAGATACGCAGTATTTT. It specifies CASSPRGQGITDTQYF.

J is TRBJ2-7 and V is TRBV27; D remains unclear. With 2 bases removed from V and 2 bases from J, the gap between germline ends came to 10 bases. The CDR3 has 14 residues. The germline V gene has CDR1 MNHEY and CDR2 SMNVEV (reference sequence). The CDR3 coding sequence is TGTGCCAGCAGTTTAAAGGGTCCAGCCTACGAGCAGTACTTC. Encoded protein: CASSLKGPAYEQYF.

This clone appeared once. The chain has TRBV4-3 and TRBJ2-3; D perhaps matches TRBD2 (6 bases). With 0 bases removed from V and 0 bases from J, the gap between germline ends came to 10 bases. CDR3 length: 16 amino acids. Germline CDR1 is LGHNA and CDR2 is YSLEER. The DNA of the CDR3 is TGCGCCAGCAGCCAAGAGCGGGGAACTAGCACAGATACGCAGTATTTT. It is translated as CASSQERGTSTDTQYF.

The chain employs TRBV18 and TRBJ1-2; 8 bases are a match to TRBD1. Germline CDR1 KGHSH, CDR2 LQKENI. The CDR3 consists of 17 residues. Trimming removed 4 bases from V and 0 bases from J; junction bases left unmatched: 10. The CDR3 protein is CASSLSGTGDANYGYTF. The CDR3 nucleotides are TGTGCCAGCTCACTTTCCGGGACAGGAGACGCTAACTATGGCTACACCTTC.

The rearrangement links TRBV27 to TRBJ2-5; no reliable D call. The CDR3 extends over 14 amino acids. Germline assignment: CDR1 MNHEY and CDR2 SMNVEV (reference sequence). Trimming removed 1 base at V and 4 bases at J, with 10 bases between. In DNA, the CDR3 is TGTGCCAGCAGTTTATTACGTAGTAGAGAGACCCAGTACTTC. Translated: CASSLLRSRETQYF.

This chain connects TRBV30 to TRBJ2-7; 8 bases line up with TRBD2. J lost 5 bases, V lost 0 bases, and 0 bases had no gene match. There are 12 residues in the CDR3. Germline-derived CDR1 and CDR2 are GTSNPN and SVGIG (reference sequence). Here the CDR3 DNA reads TGTGCCTGGAGTGTCGGGGGGGACGAGCAGTACTTC. Translating gives CAWSVGGDEQYF. Full variable domain (remainder filled in from reference TRBV30 and TRBJ2-7): SQTIHQWPATLVQPVGSPLSLECTVEGTSNPNLYWYRQAAGRGLQLLFYSVGIGQISSEVPQNLSASRPQDRQFILSSKKLLLSDSGFYLCAWSVGGDEQYFGPGTRLTVT.

The chain links TRBV30 to TRBJ1-3, with D unresolved. Germline V gene data show CDR1 as GTSNPN and CDR2 as SVGIG (reference sequence). The CDR3 sequence is 12 residues long. V gave up 1 base and J gave up 2 bases, with 3 bases separating them. CDR3 bases: TGTGCCTGGAGTGGGACTGGAAACACCATATATTTT. This gives the protein CAWSGTGNTIYF.

The chain links TRBV5-6 to TRBJ1-2; TRBD1 matches 12 bases. The V gene end was trimmed by 3 bases and the J gene end by 7 bases; junction bases not matched to a gene: 1. Germline loops: CDR1 SGHDT, CDR2 YYEEEE. The CDR3 is 13 amino acids. In nucleotides, the CDR3 is TGTGCCAGCAGCTCGGGACAGGGGGCTGGCTACACCTTC. Amino acids: CASSSGQGAGYTF.

This CDR3 reads CASSDPVTSTDTQYF. The CDR3 DNA is TGTGCCAGCAGTGACCCAGTAACTAGCACAGATACGCAGTATTTT. The gene calls are TRBV2 and TRBJ2-3; unclear D gene. The ends were cut back, 3 bases at V and 0 bases at J, with 10 bases in the middle. The CDR3 is 15 amino acids. Germline V CDR1 and CDR2: SNHLY, FYNNEI.

This sequence joins TRBV19 and TRBJ2-2; D is unclear. The CDR3 has 13 residues. Per the germline V gene, CDR1 is LNHDA and CDR2 is SQIVND (reference sequence). The germline V and J ends were trimmed by 7 bases and 1 base, with 7 bases remaining between them. DNA of the CDR3: TGTGCCAGTATTTCTCAGAACACCGGGGAGCTGTTTTTT. Its translation is CASISQNTGELFF.

The V call is TRBV11-2, the J call TRBJ2-7; D is perhaps TRBD1 or TRBD2 (6 bases each). The V end lost 1 base, the J end lost 3 bases, and 16 bases lay between the germline ends. Per germline, CDR1 SGHAT and CDR2 FQNNGV. There are 16 residues in the CDR3. CDR3 loop: CASSLGWRGSFYEQYF. CDR3 sequence (DNA): TGTGCCAGCAGCTTAGGTTGGAGGGGGTCCTTCTACGAGCAGTACTTC.

There are a few counts of this clone. The chain has TRBV29-1 and TRBJ2-5; tentatively, D is TRBD1 (5 bases). Germline CDR1 and CDR2: SQVTM and ANQGSEA. Trimming removed 7 bases at V and 5 bases at J, with 14 bases between. CDR3 size: 12 residues. The CDR3, as DNA: TGCAGCGGCACACAGGTTGCCGAGACCCAGTACTTC. Its translation: CSGTQVAETQYF.

The V call is TRBV6-1, the J call TRBJ2-5; TRBD1 aligns across 9 bases. Looked up from germline, CDR1 is MNHNS and CDR2 is SASEGT. This CDR3 comprises 12 residues. Trimming removed 8 bases from V and 5 bases from J; junction bases left unmatched: 3. CDR3 sequence: CASQQGAETQYF. CDR3 sequence (DNA): TGTGCCAGCCAACAGGGGGCGGAGACCCAGTACTTC.

This clone was counted a single time. This chain links TRBV5-4 with TRBJ2-2, with D hard to call. V lost 2 bases and J 1 base, leaving 6 bases between the germline ends. CDR1 and CDR2 from the germline V gene are SGHNT and YYREEE (reference sequence). This CDR3 contains 14 residues. The CDR3 sequence: CASSFDRNTGELFF. The CDR3 DNA reads TGTGCCAGCAGCTTCGATAGGAACACCGGGGAGCTGTTTTTT.

This chain joins TRBV9 and TRBJ2-7, with 11 nucleotides matching TRBD1. The J segment lost 8 bases and the V segment lost 4 bases, leaving 8 bases of the junction unmatched. CDR3 size: 14 residues. Germline V gives CDR1 SGDLS, CDR2 YYNGEE. The CDR3 reads CASSPRDRGEKQYF. The DNA for the CDR3 is TGTGCCAGCAGCCCTCGGGACAGGGGGGAGAAGCAGTACTTC.

The chain is built from TRBV9 and TRBJ1-3; no reliable D call. This CDR3 spans 16 amino acids. CDR1 SGDLS and CDR2 YYNGEE come from the germline V gene. V was clipped by 0 bases and J by 0 bases, with 10 bases between them. The CDR3 nucleotides are TGTGCCAGCAGCGTAGACCTGGGTGACTCTGGAAACACCATATATTTT. Residues: CASSVDLGDSGNTIYF. Complete variable domain (other parts from reference TRBV9 and TRBJ1-3): DSGVTQTPKHLITATGQRVTLRCSPRSGDLSVYWYQQSLDQGLQFLIQYYNGEERAKGNILERFSAQQFPDLHSELNLSSLELGDSALYFCASSVDLGDSGNTIYFGEGSWLTVV.

The V gene is TRBV6-6, the J gene TRBJ2-7; TRBD2 matches 12 bases. CDR1 MNHNY and CDR2 SVGAGI come from the germline V gene (reference sequence). The V segment lost 7 bases and the J segment 7 bases; nucleotides outside the gene matches: 8. The CDR3 length is 14 residues. CDR3 amino acids: CASTPSGGAGEQYF. In nucleotides, the CDR3 is TGTGCCAGCACCCCTAGCGGGGGGGCGGGGGAGCAGTACTTC.